These T cell receptor beta chains were read from a single sample in a study of OX40 agonist ivuxolimab in advanced cancers. Profiling relied on immunoSEQ multiplex PCR, and the TCRdb table lists in-frame clones only, not all of them. Here the sample spans about 22,000 clones, more than 75% being singletons. This specimen was CD4+ or CD8+ T cells sorted from blood, taken in a trial of the OX40 agonist ivuxolimab. The receptor source for this set is an adult with an advanced solid tumor such as melanoma, head and neck, liver or kidney cancer. The CDR3 runs from the conserved cysteine through the conserved F or W. The D gene is left open where the match is weak. A clone size is listed for some rows: how often the clone was seen (once, few, many), or a class if it is expanded.

abundance	v_gene	d_gene	j_gene	CDR3aa	CDR3nt
-	TRBV19	-	TRBJ1-1	CASSTRSKYTEAFF	TGTGCCAGTAGTACACGTTCTAAGTACACTGAAGCTTTCTTT
-	TRBV19	-	TRBJ2-1	CASNPPGSIGEQFF	TGTGCCAGTAACCCCCCGGGGAGTATAGGTGAGCAGTTCTTC
-	TRBV5-4	TRBD1	TRBJ2-7	CASSRGQSSYEQYF	TGTGCCAGCAGCCGGGGACAGTCGAGCTACGAGCAGTACTTC
-	TRBV4-1	-	TRBJ1-1	CASSQGWGRRVNTEAFF	TGCGCCAGCAGCCAAGGGTGGGGGCGACGGGTGAACACTGAAGCTTTCTTT
-	TRBV25-1	TRBD2	TRBJ2-7	CASETSGGTAYEQYF	TGTGCCAGCGAGACTAGCGGGGGGACCGCCTACGAGCAGTACTTC
-	TRBV4-2	TRBD2	TRBJ2-6	CASSQDTSASSGANVLTF	TGTGCCAGCAGCCAAGATACTAGCGCCTCCTCTGGGGCCAACGTCCTGACTTTC
-	TRBV6-5	TRBD1	TRBJ2-1	CASSYSPGQAYEQFF	TGTGCCAGCAGTTACTCCCCGGGACAGGCCTATGAGCAGTTCTTC
-	TRBV9	TRBD2	TRBJ2-7	CASSVRSGSVYEQYF	TGTGCCAGCAGCGTGCGAAGCGGGAGCGTCTACGAGCAGTACTTC
-	TRBV9	-	TRBJ1-3	CASSVEGQSRNTIYF	TGTGCCAGCAGCGTTGAAGGACAGAGCCGAAACACCATATATTTT
-	TRBV7-9	TRBD2	TRBJ2-5	CASSDRDGGWVEETQYF	TGTGCCAGCAGCGACCGTGACGGGGGGTGGGTGGAAGAGACCCAGTACTTC
-	TRBV30	TRBD2	TRBJ2-5	CAWSPKGLAGETQYF	TGTGCCTGGAGTCCCAAAGGACTAGCGGGGGAGACCCAGTACTTC
-	TRBV18	-	TRBJ2-7	CASSPGAVTYEQYF	TGTGCCAGCTCACCGGGAGCAGTAACCTACGAGCAGTACTTC
-	TRBV4-2	-	TRBJ1-3	CASSPAEGPGNTIYF	TGTGCCAGCAGCCCAGCGGAGGGGCCTGGAAACACCATATATTTT
-	TRBV9	TRBD2	TRBJ2-1	CASTQWTSDGDEQFF	TGTGCCAGCACACAGTGGACTAGCGACGGAGATGAGCAGTTCTTC
-	TRBV27	TRBD1	TRBJ2-6	CASRTGGAGANVLTF	TGTGCCAGCAGAACAGGGGGCGCTGGGGCCAACGTCCTGACTTTC
-	TRBV19	-	TRBJ1-2	CASSMVVASNYGYTF	TGTGCCAGTAGTATGGTTGTAGCCTCTAACTATGGCTACACCTTC
-	TRBV9	TRBD1	TRBJ2-5	CASSSGQGAYGETQYF	TGTGCCAGCAGCTCGGGACAGGGGGCGTATGGAGAGACCCAGTACTTC
-	TRBV2	-	TRBJ1-2	CASSEKERASAF	TGTGCCAGCAGTGAAAAGGAAAGGGCGAGTGCCTTC
-	TRBV11-2	-	TRBJ2-3	CASSLAPAPDTQYF	TGTGCCAGCAGCTTAGCTCCGGCACCAGATACGCAGTATTTT
-	TRBV27	TRBD1	TRBJ2-7	CASSLGTGAYEQYF	TGTGCCAGCAGTTTAGGGACAGGAGCCTACGAGCAGTACTTC
-	TRBV12-5	-	TRBJ1-2	CASGLIGTRYGYTF	TGTGCTAGTGGTTTGATTGGGACCCGATATGGCTACACCTTC
-	TRBV9	TRBD2	TRBJ2-2	CASSDLHSGSPHTGELFF	TGTGCCAGCAGCGACCTACATAGCGGGAGTCCTCACACCGGGGAGCTGTTTTTT
-	TRBV19	TRBD2	TRBJ2-1	CATSGGLTYNEQFF	TGTGCCACCTCGGGGGGTTTGACCTACAATGAGCAGTTCTTC
-	TRBV2	-	TRBJ2-2	CASSEVSNTGELFF	TGTGCCAGCAGTGAGGTCTCGAACACCGGGGAGCTGTTTTTT
-	TRBV11-1	TRBD1	TRBJ2-3	CASSVTGTGGLDSTDTQYF	TGTGCCAGCAGCGTCACCGGGACAGGGGGCCTTGATAGCACAGATACGCAGTATTTT
-	TRBV7-8	-	TRBJ2-6	CASSSVQGKGANVLTF	TGTGCCAGCAGCTCGGTGCAGGGGAAAGGGGCCAACGTCCTGACTTTC
-	TRBV10-3	-	TRBJ2-7	CAISAGLTGTYEQYF	TGTGCCATCAGCGCGGGGCTGACTGGGACCTACGAGCAGTACTTC
-	TRBV6-5	TRBD1	TRBJ2-7	CASSWGQGIHEQYF	TGTGCCAGCAGTTGGGGACAGGGCATACACGAGCAGTACTTC
-	TRBV28	-	TRBJ2-7	CASSLAGNEQYF	TGTGCCAGCAGTTTAGCAGGGAACGAGCAGTACTTC
-	TRBV5-1	TRBD1	TRBJ1-1	CASSLGTGGDTEAFF	TGCGCCAGCAGCTTGGGGACAGGAGGAGACACTGAAGCTTTCTTT
once	TRBV28	-	TRBJ1-5	CASSLSQPQHF	TGTGCCAGCAGTTTGAGTCAGCCCCAGCATTTT
-	TRBV5-6	TRBD1	TRBJ1-1	CASSLGQGVFQGRNTEAFF	TGTGCCAGCAGCTTGGGCCAGGGGGTTTTTCAAGGGAGGAACACTGAAGCTTTCTTT
-	TRBV19	-	TRBJ2-6	CASTRTASGTSGANVLTF	TGTGCCAGTACGCGGACAGCTTCAGGTACCTCTGGGGCCAACGTCCTGACTTTC
-	TRBV18	-	TRBJ1-2	CASSPPGYGYTF	TGTGCCAGCTCACCACCAGGGTATGGCTACACCTTC
-	TRBV25-1	-	TRBJ1-1	CASSEHGGSNTEAFF	TGTGCCAGCAGTGAACACGGGGGATCGAACACTGAAGCTTTCTTT
-	TRBV7-3	-	TRBJ2-1	CASSLYSGSYNEQFF	TGTGCCAGCAGCTTATATAGCGGAAGCTACAATGAGCAGTTCTTC
-	TRBV6-5	-	TRBJ2-7	CASSYGGRSYEQYF	TGTGCCAGCAGTTACGGGGGAAGATCCTACGAGCAGTACTTC